What follows are 27 T cell receptor beta chains derived from one specimen sequenced in a study of graft-versus-host responses after intestinal transplantation. Clones were sequenced by immunoSEQ multiplex PCR, and TCRdb holds only the in-frame ones, with some missing. This sample has approximately 100,000 clones, with about 84% found just once. This material consisted of PBMCs, taken 255 days after intestinal transplant. These receptor sequences come from a human patient who received an intestinal transplant, so some T cells may come from the graft donor.

This chain links TRBV9 with TRBJ1-2; TRBD1 matches 7 bases. Germline V CDR1 and CDR2: SGDLS, YYNGEE. The V gene end was trimmed by 0 bases and the J gene end by 8 bases; junction bases not matched to a gene: 4. The CDR3 consists of 13 residues. CDR3 coding DNA: TGTGCCAGCAGCGTAGGACAGGGTGAAGGCTACACCTTC. Protein: CASSVGQGEGYTF.

CDR3: CASSLSEPTDTQYF. The CDR3 nucleotides read TGTGCCAGCAGTTTATCAGAGCCCACAGATACGCAGTATTTT. The chain combines TRBV27 with TRBJ2-3; unclear D gene. The germline V gene encodes CDR1 MNHEY and CDR2 SMNVEV (reference sequence). V lost 0 bases, J lost 2 bases, and 6 bases lay in between. The CDR3 length is 14 residues.

The chain is built from TRBV7-2 and TRBJ2-7; 9 bases align to TRBD2. J was trimmed by 2 bases and V by 1 base; bases with no gene match: 9. The CDR3 length is 17 residues. Germline V gene lookup returns CDR1 SGHTA and CDR2 FQGNSA. CDR3 sequence: CASSLGVGGGAPYEQYV. Written as DNA, the CDR3 is TGTGCCAGCAGCTTAGGAGTCGGCGGGGGGGCCCCCTACGAGCAGTACGTC.

The rearrangement joins TRBV6-1 to TRBJ2-1; a weak D match, TRBD1 (5 bases). CDR3 size: 15 residues. CDR1 and CDR2 from the germline V gene are MNHNS and SASEGT. Trimming removed 7 bases from V and 0 bases from J, with 13 bases in between. CDR3 in DNA: TGTGCCAGCACCCTCAGGGCAGACTCCTACAATGAGCAGTTCTTC. It is translated as CASTLRADSYNEQFF.

This chain's CDR3 is CASSIAGAGELFF. DNA for the CDR3: TGTGCCAGTAGTATAGCGGGAGCCGGGGAGCTGTTTTTT. V usage is TRBV19 and J usage is TRBJ2-2, with a tentative D call TRBD2 (6 bases). V dropped 1 base and J dropped 6 bases, with 6 bases sitting between them. The germline V gene has CDR1 LNHDA and CDR2 SQIVND (reference sequence). There are 13 residues in the CDR3.

V gene TRBV28 combines with J gene TRBJ1-4; D is possibly TRBD1 (5 bases). This CDR3 has 14 amino acids. Trimming removed 1 base at V and 12 bases at J, with 15 bases between. CDR1 and CDR2 (germline): MDHEN, SYDVKM. The CDR3 nucleotides are TGTGCCAGCAGTTTATATAGGGGCGCGGGAGAACTGTTTTTT. It is translated as CASSLYRGAGELFF.

CDR3 sequence: CASSLQGASGEKLFF. The CDR3 coding sequence is TGTGCCAGCAGTCTTCAGGGGGCGTCAGGCGAAAAACTGTTTTTT. The rearrangement joins TRBV6-5 to TRBJ1-4; 8 nucleotides align to TRBD1. CDR3 length: 15 residues. The trim removed 5 bases at V and 8 bases at J, leaving 10 bases unmatched. Germline-derived CDR1 and CDR2 are MNHEY and SVGAGI.

This clone appeared once. The V call is TRBV6-1, the J call TRBJ2-7; tentatively, D is TRBD1 (6 bases). V lost 4 bases to trimming and J lost 0 bases, with 10 bases between them. There are 14 residues in the CDR3. Germline values: CDR1 MNHNS, CDR2 SASEGT. This chain's CDR3 is CASSATGYSYEQYF. CDR3 nucleotide sequence: TGTGCCAGCAGTGCAACAGGGTACTCCTACGAGCAGTACTTC.

This chain links TRBV19 with TRBJ1-1; no firm D call. From germline, CDR1 is LNHDA and CDR2 SQIVND (reference sequence). V lost 5 bases, J lost 5 bases, and 6 bases lay in between. The CDR3 consists of 11 residues. The CDR3 nucleotides read TGTGCCAGTAGTCTTAAGACTGAAGCTTTCTTT. Translation: CASSLKTEAFF.

V gene TRBV10-3 combines with J gene TRBJ1-6, with D perhaps TRBD1 (6 bases). The CDR3 length is 14 residues. Germline V gene sequence: CDR1 ENHRY, CDR2 SYGVKD. V was pared by 2 bases and J by 4 bases, with 6 bases between. CDR3 bases: TGTGCCATCAGTGAGGGACAGTATAATTCACCCCTCCACTTT. The encoded protein is CAISEGQYNSPLHF.

The V call is TRBV2, the J call TRBJ1-2; D not resolved. CDR1 is SNHLY, CDR2 FYNNEI, per germline. The V end lost 7 bases, the J end lost 6 bases, and 15 bases lay between the germline ends. The CDR3 is 13 residues long. CDR3 residues: CASMRQRGNGYTF. CDR3 bases: TGTGCCAGCATGAGGCAGCGTGGGAATGGCTACACCTTC.

The chain combines TRBV6-6 with TRBJ2-3; D not resolved. This CDR3 has 13 residues. Trimming shortened V by 7 bases and J by 3 bases, and 11 bases separated the two germline ends. Germline V gene sequence: CDR1 MNHNY, CDR2 SVGAGI (reference sequence). CDR3 protein: CASIPRATDTQYF. CDR3 in DNA: TGTGCCAGCATTCCCCGAGCAACAGATACGCAGTATTTT.

This chain connects TRBV19 to TRBJ2-2, with a possible D match to TRBD2 (7 bases). This CDR3 is 15 amino acids long. In germline, CDR1 is LNHDA, CDR2 SQIVND (reference sequence). With 6 bases removed from V and 1 base from J, the gap between germline ends came to 12 bases. This CDR3 is CASRGGAVNTGELFF. The CDR3 bases are TGTGCCAGTAGAGGGGGGGCCGTGAACACCGGGGAGCTGTTTTTT.

This clone appeared once. The CDR3 bases are TGTGCCAGCAGCTTATTGGGGCCCGGATACGAGCAGTACGTC. This sequence encodes CASSLLGPGYEQYV. The chain couples TRBV7-2 to TRBJ2-7; TRBD1 might be the D (5 bases). CDR1 and CDR2 from the germline V gene are SGHTA and FQGNSA. The CDR3 loop spans 14 amino acids. The V end was cut by 2 bases, the J end by 4 bases, with 12 bases between.

The rearrangement joins TRBV5-1 to TRBJ2-2; 8 nucleotides align to TRBD2. This CDR3 has 16 amino acids. Losses at the gene ends were 4 bases for V and 3 bases for J; bases not matched to a gene: 8. Germline V gene lookup returns CDR1 SGHRS and CDR2 YFSETQ. The CDR3 region is CASSAGAGVHTGELFF. The CDR3 DNA is TGCGCCAGCAGCGCCGGAGCGGGAGTGCACACCGGGGAGCTGTTTTTT.

The genes are TRBV19 and TRBJ1-4, with D perhaps TRBD1 (5 bases). Germline values: CDR1 LNHDA, CDR2 SQIVND (reference sequence). The V gene lost 0 bases and the J gene lost 3 bases, with 17 bases spanning the gap. The CDR3 contains 18 residues. The CDR3 DNA is TGTGCCAGTAGTATAGATTCAGGGCCACTGAGTCCTAATGAAAAACTGTTTTTT. Translated, it gives CASSIDSGPLSPNEKLFF. The variable domain in full, completed from reference TRBV19 and TRBJ1-4, reads DGGITQSPKYLFRKEGQNVTLSCEQNLNHDAMYWYRQDPGQGLRLIYYSQIVNDFQKGDIAEGYSVSREKKESFPLTVTSAQKNPTAFYLCASSIDSGPLSPNEKLFFGSGTQLSVL.

The J gene is TRBJ2-5, the V gene TRBV19; D is perhaps TRBD1 or TRBD2 (6 bases each). The CDR3 has 15 amino acids. Per the germline V gene, CDR1 is LNHDA and CDR2 is SQIVND (reference sequence). Deletions cut 5 bases from V and 2 bases from J, with 15 bases between. CDR3 loop: CASSRGPGAQETQYF. In DNA, the CDR3 is TGTGCCAGTAGTCGGGGGCCGGGGGCACAAGAGACCCAGTACTTC.

This clone has just a few counts. The same CDR3 also results from other DNA sequences found in this sample. V gene TRBV4-1 combines with J gene TRBJ1-4, with D maybe TRBD1 (5 bases). The CDR3 extends over 15 amino acids. Per the germline V gene, CDR1 is MGHRA and CDR2 is YSYEKL. Trimming took 0 bases from V and 8 from J, leaving 13 bases between them. The CDR3 nucleotides are TGCGCCAGCAGCCAAGAAAGGCAGGGCTGGGAAAAACTGTTTTTT. It yields the protein CASSQERQGWEKLFF.

The V and J genes are TRBV5-1 and TRBJ1-3; D may be TRBD1 (5 bases). Germline V gives CDR1 SGHRS, CDR2 YFSETQ. The length of the CDR3 is 17 residues. The V and J ends lost 0 bases and 0 bases respectively, with 13 bases between them. CDR3 DNA sequence: TGCGCCAGCAGCTTGGGGGCCCGGACACTCTCTGGAAACACCATATATTTT. It codes for CASSLGARTLSGNTIYF.

This clone appeared a single time. This chain joins TRBV2 and TRBJ1-1; 8 nucleotides line up with TRBD1. This CDR3 has 13 amino acids. V shed 6 bases, J shed 7 bases, and the junction held 7 bases outside the gene matches. Germline V lookup: CDR1 SNHLY, CDR2 FYNNEI. The chain's CDR3 is CASRRTGTSEAFF. Here the CDR3 DNA reads TGTGCCAGCAGAAGGACAGGGACGAGTGAAGCTTTCTTT.

The chain joins TRBV5-1 to TRBJ2-5; 9 bases align to TRBD2. This CDR3 spans 15 amino acids. The germline gives CDR1 SGHRS, CDR2 YFSETQ. V trimming: 1 base; J trimming: 5 bases; junction bases outside the gene matches: 6. As DNA, the CDR3 is TGCGCCAGCAGCTTGCGACCGGGACTAGCTGAGACCCAGTACTTC. It is translated as CASSLRPGLAETQYF.

This clone was picked up a small number of times. The chain uses TRBV19 and TRBJ2-7, with D hard to call. This CDR3 spans 11 amino acids. V lost 3 bases to trimming and J lost 4 bases, with 4 bases between them. Germline loops: CDR1 LNHDA, CDR2 SQIVND (reference sequence). The CDR3 spells CASSMGYEQYF. Here the CDR3 DNA reads TGTGCCAGTAGTATGGGATACGAGCAGTACTTC.

V is TRBV5-1 and J is TRBJ1-6; no clear D gene. This CDR3 has 16 amino acids. Germline CDR1 and CDR2: SGHRS and YFSETQ. V dropped 0 bases and J dropped 7 bases, with 14 bases sitting between them. DNA of the CDR3: TGCGCCAGCAGCTTGGTAGGATACGGAAGAAATTCACCCCTCCACTTT. Translated: CASSLVGYGRNSPLHF.

This clone appeared a few times. The V gene is TRBV18, the J gene TRBJ2-1; no clear D gene. Germline loops: CDR1 KGHSH, CDR2 LQKENI. This CDR3 region has 11 residues. V was cut by 2 bases and J by 10 bases, with 6 bases left in between. In DNA form, the CDR3 reads TGTGCCAGCTCACCAAGCCAGGAGCAGTTCTTC. Translated, it gives CASSPSQEQFF.

The chain carries TRBV28 and TRBJ2-1; D gene uncertain. Germline-derived CDR1 and CDR2 are MDHEN and SYDVKM. V was shortened by 6 bases and J by 5 bases, with 2 bases between the two germline ends. This CDR3 has 10 amino acids. The CDR3 protein is CASRDNEQFF. CDR3 sequence (DNA): TGTGCCAGCAGGGACAATGAGCAGTTCTTC.

V and J are TRBV4-1 and TRBJ1-1; D may be TRBD1 (5 bases). The germline V and J ends were trimmed by 0 bases and 3 bases, with 11 bases remaining between them. Germline CDR1 is MGHRA and CDR2 is YSYEKL. This CDR3 has 15 amino acids. The CDR3 nucleotides are TGCGCCAGCAGCCAAGATCAGGGTGGGGACACTGAAGCTTTCTTT. Protein product: CASSQDQGGDTEAFF.

This rearrangement joins TRBV7-9 to TRBJ1-4, with TRBD1 identical over 8 bases. The junction had 7 bases not matched to a gene; V was cut back by 2 bases and J by 8 bases. CDR1 is SEHNR, CDR2 FQNEAQ, per germline (reference sequence). The CDR3 consists of 15 residues. Written as DNA, the CDR3 is TGTGCCAGCAGCTTACTCCGGACAGGGTGGGAAAAACTGTTTTTT. This codes for CASSLLRTGWEKLFF.